This T cell receptor (beta chain) was sequenced during a study of T cell responses to AZD1222 COVID-19 vaccine. The germline V gene encodes CDR1 LGHNT and CDR2 FRNRAP. The CDR3 is made up of 16 amino acids. With V trimmed by 7 bases and J by 7 bases, 14 bases remained unmatched. Assay: immunoSEQ multiplex PCR; the TCRdb copy retains only in-frame clones and omits some. The sample lists about 190,000 clones, over 80% occurring once. The clonotype originates from an adult in good health. The chain combines TRBV12-5 with TRBJ2-1; TRBD2 matches 9 bases. The material was peripheral blood, obtained on day 0 of AZD1222 vaccination. The CDR3 protein is CASALSGGHVGNEQFF. The CDR3, as DNA: TGTGCTAGTGCCCTAAGCGGGGGGCACGTAGGTAATGAGCAGTTCTTC.